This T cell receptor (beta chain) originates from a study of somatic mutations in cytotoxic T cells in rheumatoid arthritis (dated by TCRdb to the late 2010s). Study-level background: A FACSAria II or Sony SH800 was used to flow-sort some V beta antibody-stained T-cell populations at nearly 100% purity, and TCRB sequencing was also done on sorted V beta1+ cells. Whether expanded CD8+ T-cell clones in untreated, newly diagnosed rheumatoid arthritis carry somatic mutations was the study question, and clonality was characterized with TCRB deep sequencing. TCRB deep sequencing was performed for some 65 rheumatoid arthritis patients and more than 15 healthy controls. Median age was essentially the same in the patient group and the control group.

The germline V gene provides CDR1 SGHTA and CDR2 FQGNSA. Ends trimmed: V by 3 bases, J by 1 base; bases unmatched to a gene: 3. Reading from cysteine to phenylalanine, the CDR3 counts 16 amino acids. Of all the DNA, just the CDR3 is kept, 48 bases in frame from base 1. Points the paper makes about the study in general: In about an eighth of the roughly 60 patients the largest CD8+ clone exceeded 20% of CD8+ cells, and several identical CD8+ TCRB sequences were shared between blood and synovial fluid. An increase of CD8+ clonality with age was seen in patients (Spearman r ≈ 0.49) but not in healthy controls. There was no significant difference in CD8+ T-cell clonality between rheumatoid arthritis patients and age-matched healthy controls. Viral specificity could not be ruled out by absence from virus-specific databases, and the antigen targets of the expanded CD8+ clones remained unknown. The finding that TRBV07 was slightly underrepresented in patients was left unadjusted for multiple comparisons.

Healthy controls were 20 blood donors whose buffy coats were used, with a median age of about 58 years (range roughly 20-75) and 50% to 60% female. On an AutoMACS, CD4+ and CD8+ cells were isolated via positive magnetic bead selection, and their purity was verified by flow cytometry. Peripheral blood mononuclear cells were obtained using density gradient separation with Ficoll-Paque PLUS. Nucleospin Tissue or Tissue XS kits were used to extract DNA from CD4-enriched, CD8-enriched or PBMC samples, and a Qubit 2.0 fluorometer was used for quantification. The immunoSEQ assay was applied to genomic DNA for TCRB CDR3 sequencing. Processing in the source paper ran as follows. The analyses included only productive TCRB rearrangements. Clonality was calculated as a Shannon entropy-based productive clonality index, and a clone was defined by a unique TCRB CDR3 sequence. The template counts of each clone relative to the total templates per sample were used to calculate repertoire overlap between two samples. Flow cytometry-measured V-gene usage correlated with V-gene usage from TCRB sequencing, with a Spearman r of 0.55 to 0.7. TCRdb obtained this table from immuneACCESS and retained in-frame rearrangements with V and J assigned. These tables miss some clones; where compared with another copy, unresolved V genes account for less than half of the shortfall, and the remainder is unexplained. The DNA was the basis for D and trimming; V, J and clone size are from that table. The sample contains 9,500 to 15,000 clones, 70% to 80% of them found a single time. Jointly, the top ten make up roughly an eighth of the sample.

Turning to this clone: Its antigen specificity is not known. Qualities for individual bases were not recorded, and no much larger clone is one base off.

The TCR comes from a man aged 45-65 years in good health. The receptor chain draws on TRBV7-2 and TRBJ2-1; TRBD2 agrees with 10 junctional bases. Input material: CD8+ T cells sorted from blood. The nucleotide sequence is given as TGTGCCAGCAGCTTCCCTAGCGGGAGATCCTACAATGAGCAGTTCTTC. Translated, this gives CASSFPSGRSYNEQFF.